This T cell receptor beta chain comes out of a study of blood T cell repertoires in COVID-19. Study information: Nucleic acid was either cDNA or gDNA, and it came from T cells, B-cell-depleted T cells, or PBMCs.

With 9 bases clipped from V and 4 bases from J, the junction kept 9 bases outside the gene matches. Germline assignment: CDR1 MDHEN and CDR2 SYDVKM. The CDR3 is 16 amino acids. As handled by the study authors: Nucleated cell number was recorded as an estimate derived from reference gene primer amplification. Assay: immunoSEQ multiplex PCR; the TCRdb copy retains only in-frame clones and omits some. V and J calls and clone size are given by that table; D and trimming were obtained from the DNA. The sample has nearly 200,000 clones; approximately 81% are singletons. The rearrangement links TRBV28 to TRBJ2-6; 10 bases line up with TRBD1. The source material was peripheral blood. This TCR was recovered from a human donor in a cohort sampled during active COVID-19. This CDR3 reads CASRGTGVIGANVLTF. CDR3 coding DNA: TGTGCCAGTCGCGGGACAGGGGTTATAGGGGCCAACGTCCTGACTTTC.